Each of the 31 T cell receptor beta chains below was sequenced from the same sample in a study of blood T cells in healthy people across ages. Using a J-beta primer mix together with a sample-barcoded 5' primer, a second PCR was run for about 7 to 12 cycles. From the 5' RACE reads, TCRdb called clonotypes with MiXCR, one entry per CDR3 protein. Of hundreds of thousands of distinct CDR3 sequences listed, more than 40% were seen once; the top ten hold roughly 31%. Sample: blood. Every receptor here comes from a woman aged 60 to 75 in good health.

The chain recombines TRBV7-9 with TRBJ2-3, with 9 bases that match TRBD2. J lost 2 bases, V lost 6 bases, and 3 bases had no gene match. The CDR3 is 14 residues long. CDR1 is SEHNR, CDR2 FQNEAQ, per germline (reference sequence). Written as DNA, the CDR3 is TGTGCCAGCAGGATAGCGGGAGACACAGATACGCAGTATTTT. It encodes CASRIAGDTDTQYF.

This clonotype appeared a few times. The chain uses TRBV20-1 and TRBJ2-5, with TRBD2 matching 11 bases. This CDR3 contains 16 residues. Germline lookup yields CDR1 DFQATT and CDR2 SNEGSKA (reference sequence). V was clipped by 5 bases and J by 0 bases; unmatched bases: 8. The CDR3 nucleotides are TGCAGTGCTGGGATTAGCGGGAGGGGGTACCAAGAGACCCAGTACTTC. This gives the protein CSAGISGRGYQETQYF.

The chain recombines TRBV11-2 with TRBJ2-1; D is possibly TRBD2 (6 bases). Between the trimmed V and J ends, which lost 5 bases and 1 base, there was a span of 30 bases. Per the germline V gene, CDR1 is SGHAT and CDR2 is FQNNGV. The CDR3 extends over 21 amino acids. As DNA, the CDR3 is TGTGCCAGCAGCAAAGGGGTCGGGACGGGTCCTCAGGAGGGGTCCTACAATGAGCAGTTCTTC. Encoded protein: CASSKGVGTGPQEGSYNEQFF.

The chain carries TRBV2 and TRBJ1-4; 11 bases map to TRBD1. Germline lookup yields CDR1 SNHLY and CDR2 FYNNEI. The CDR3 has 16 residues. J was trimmed by 5 bases and V by 6 bases; bases with no gene match: 8. DNA for the CDR3: TGTGCCAGCAGCCGCCCCAGGGACAGGGGGAATGAAAAACTGTTTTTT. This sequence encodes CASSRPRDRGNEKLFF.

The V call is TRBV12-3 or TRBV12-4, the J call TRBJ2-1, with TRBD2 matching 9 bases. The CDR3 is made up of 14 amino acids. Trimming at V came to 7 bases and at J to 9 bases, leaving 10 bases not matched to a gene. The CDR3 protein is CASTISGGPGEQFF. DNA of the CDR3: TGTGCCAGCACCATTAGCGGGGGCCCTGGTGAGCAGTTCTTC.

This clonotype occurred a few times. The chain recombines TRBV4-1 with TRBJ2-3; D gene ambiguous. Germline-derived CDR1 and CDR2 are MGHRA and YSYEKL. The CDR3 runs 15 residues. V shed 0 bases and J shed 1 base, with 8 bases lying between them. In nucleotides, the CDR3 is TGCGCCAGCAGCCAAGAATCGGGTCGCACAGATACGCAGTATTTT. The encoded protein is CASSQESGRTDTQYF.

The chain uses TRBV7-2 and TRBJ2-5, with D unclear. Germline V gene sequence: CDR1 SGHTA, CDR2 FQGNSA. Between the trimmed V and J ends, which lost 3 bases and 3 bases, there was a span of 8 bases. The CDR3 is made up of 13 amino acids. CDR3 DNA sequence: TGTGCCAGCAGCTTCTCGACGGAAGAGACCCAGTACTTC. Amino acids: CASSFSTEETQYF.

V and J are TRBV7-2 and TRBJ2-4; 7 nucleotides match TRBD1. Judging by the DNA end, TRBJ2-7 fits better; the J call may be wrong. CDR1 and CDR2 (germline): SGHTA, FQGNSA. The CDR3 has 14 residues. Here the CDR3 DNA reads TGTGCCAGCAGCGCCGGGGACAGAACCTACGAGCAGTACTTC. Amino acid sequence: CASSAGDRTYEQYF.

The chain couples TRBV9 to TRBJ2-1; D not resolved. CDR1 is SGDLS and CDR2 is YYNGEE in the germline V gene. Trimming shortened V by 7 bases and J by 0 bases, and 5 bases separated the two germline ends. The CDR3 length is 12 residues. CDR3: CASARSYNEQFF. The CDR3 region has the DNA TGTGCCAGCGCTCGCTCCTACAATGAGCAGTTCTTC. Filled out from reference TRBV9 and TRBJ2-1, the complete variable domain reads DSGVTQTPKHLITATGQRVTLRCSPRSGDLSVYWYQQSLDQGLQFLIQYYNGEERAKGNILERFSAQQFPDLHSELNLSSLELGDSALYFCASARSYNEQFFGPGTRLTVL.

A few counts support this clonotype. A read error may account for a junction end that differs from germline. The chain has TRBV7-7 and TRBJ2-5; 9 nucleotides match TRBD2. The length of the CDR3 is 16 residues. Germline V gene lookup returns CDR1 SSHAT and CDR2 FNYEAQ (reference sequence). In DNA, the CDR3 is TGTGCTAGCAGCTTGGGGACTAGCAGTTTCCAAGAGACCCAGTACTTC. Translating gives CASSLGTSSFQETQYF.

This clonotype was detected ten times or more. The chain joins TRBV24-1 to TRBJ2-2, with D possibly being TRBD1 (5 bases). The CDR3 is 17 amino acids. CDR1 is KGHDR, CDR2 SFDVKD, per germline. The V end lost 4 bases, the J end lost 4 bases, and 18 bases lay between the germline ends. For the CDR3, the DNA is TGTGCCACCAGTGAGCCTCCCAGGGTCCGTAGCACCGGGGAGCTGTTTTTT. This codes for CATSEPPRVRSTGELFF.

The chain links TRBV12-3 or TRBV12-4 to TRBJ1-2, with D maybe TRBD1 (5 bases). The CDR3 covers 14 residues. The V and J ends lost 6 bases and 8 bases respectively, with 19 bases between them. CDR3 sequence reads: CASSPGPASRGYTF. In DNA, the CDR3 is TGTGCCAGCAGCCCGGGGCCGGCCTCGAGGGGCTACACCTTC.

This clonotype was picked up a small number of times. The chain couples TRBV3-1 to TRBJ2-7, with D hard to call. Trimming removed 0 bases at V and 2 bases at J, with 8 bases between. This CDR3 is 14 amino acids long. Looked up from germline, CDR1 is LGHDT and CDR2 is YNNKEL (reference sequence). The chain's CDR3 is CASSQEVRAYEQYF. CDR3 nucleotides: TGTGCCAGCAGCCAAGAAGTCCGCGCCTACGAGCAGTACTTC.

In its sample, this clonotype was seen a few times. The genes are TRBV7-8 and TRBJ2-7; D call uncertain. The CDR3 has 16 amino acids. Germline loops: CDR1 SGHVS, CDR2 FQNEAQ. Trimming stripped 1 base from V and 0 bases from J, with 13 bases between. CDR3 DNA sequence: TGTGCCAGCAGCTTAGTTTCCGGGTCGAGCTCCTACGAGCAGTACTTC. Protein: CASSLVSGSSSYEQYF.

The chain uses TRBV2 and TRBJ2-5, with D tentatively TRBD1 or TRBD2 (6 bases each). Judging by the DNA end, TRBJ2-7 fits better; the J call may be wrong. Germline V gene lookup returns CDR1 SNHLY and CDR2 FYNNEI. The CDR3 loop spans 13 amino acids. The CDR3 spells CASRRGAGNEQYF. The CDR3 DNA reads as TGTGCCAGCAGGAGGGGGGCAGGCAACGAGCAGTACTTC.

In this sample, this clonotype turned up a few times. The CDR3, as DNA: TGTGCCAGCAGCTTATCTATATCCAGAGCCTACGAGCAGTACTTC. Its translation is CASSLSISRAYEQYF. This chain uses TRBV7-8 with TRBJ2-7; no clear D gene. There are 15 residues in the CDR3. Trimming left V 2 bases short and J 2 bases short, with 13 bases between. Germline V gives CDR1 SGHVS, CDR2 FQNEAQ.

This clonotype has only a few counts. The chain uses TRBV5-1 and TRBJ2-5; no firm D call. From germline, CDR1 is SGHRS and CDR2 YFSETQ. The germline V and J ends were trimmed by 4 bases and 1 base, with 11 bases remaining between them. This CDR3 region has 14 residues. The CDR3 DNA reads as TGCGCCAGCAGCCCCGTTAGCATCCAAGAGACCCAGTACTTC. It translates to CASSPVSIQETQYF.

The chain recombines TRBV29-1 with TRBJ2-7; D perhaps matches TRBD1 (8 bases). CDR1 and CDR2 from the germline V gene are SQVTM and ANQGSEA. The V gene lost 4 bases and the J gene lost 4 bases, with 14 bases spanning the gap. This CDR3 is built from 13 residues. The CDR3 DNA follows: TGCAGCGTTGTCACAGGGGGGGTTTACGAGCAGTACTTC. Protein sequence: CSVVTGGVYEQYF.

V and J are TRBV7-9 and TRBJ2-7; the D gene is possibly TRBD2 (6 bases). This CDR3 has 14 residues. Trimming removed 4 bases at V and 2 bases at J, with 12 bases between. Germline V gene data show CDR1 as SEHNR and CDR2 as FQNEAQ (reference sequence). For the CDR3, the DNA is TGTGCCAGCAGCTACCCGGGGGAGCCCTACGAGCAGTACTTC. Protein sequence: CASSYPGEPYEQYF.

V usage is TRBV4-3 and J usage is TRBJ2-5; 7 bases agree with TRBD1. Losses at the gene ends were 1 base for V and 1 base for J; bases not matched to a gene: 6. The CDR3 has 16 amino acids. Looked up from germline, CDR1 is LGHNA and CDR2 is YSLEER. The DNA of the CDR3 is TGCGCCAGCAGCCAAGCTGCGACAGGGCCCCAAGAGACCCAGTACTTC. The encoded protein is CASSQAATGPQETQYF.

The rearrangement joins TRBV12-3 or TRBV12-4 to TRBJ2-1, with TRBD1 matching 7 bases. V trimming: 4 bases; J trimming: 5 bases; junction bases outside the gene matches: 14. This CDR3 contains 17 residues. CDR3 DNA sequence: TGTGCCAGCAGTTCCCTCGAGAAGGGGGCTTGGGACAATGAGCAGTTCTTC. As protein: CASSSLEKGAWDNEQFF.

The chain carries TRBV9 and TRBJ2-7; either TRBD1 or TRBD2 may fit D (7 bases each). With 7 bases removed from V and 0 bases from J, the gap between germline ends came to 17 bases. The CDR3 loop spans 15 amino acids. Looked up from germline, CDR1 is SGDLS and CDR2 is YYNGEE. CDR3: CASSQGGEYSYEQYF. CDR3 DNA: TGTGCCAGCTCCCAGGGGGGGGAATACTCCTACGAGCAGTACTTC.

The rearrangement links TRBV20-1 to TRBJ2-7, with D possibly matching TRBD1 (6 bases). The ends were cut back, 3 bases at V and 5 bases at J, with 8 bases in the middle. The CDR3 loop spans 11 amino acids. Germline CDR1 reads DFQATT; CDR2 reads SNEGSKA (reference sequence). The CDR3 coding sequence is TGCAGTGCTAGCCCAGGGGACGAGCAGTACTTC. Its protein product is CSASPGDEQYF.

The sample holds a few counts of this clonotype. The J gene is TRBJ2-5, the V gene TRBV10-3, with D perhaps matching TRBD1 (5 bases). The V gene's germline CDR1 is ENHRY and CDR2 SYGVKD. The CDR3 is 15 residues long. Trimming shortened V by 2 bases and J by 2 bases, and 12 bases separated the two germline ends. CDR3: CAISEDRTAQETQYF. The CDR3 DNA reads as TGTGCCATCAGTGAGGACAGAACAGCTCAAGAGACCCAGTACTTC.

V is TRBV7-9 and J is TRBJ1-1; tentative D call: TRBD1 (5 bases). The CDR3 spans 15 residues. The V end lost 4 bases, the J end lost 1 base, and 13 bases lay between the germline ends. Germline V gene sequence: CDR1 SEHNR, CDR2 FQNEAQ (reference sequence). The DNA for the CDR3 is TGTGCCAGCAGCTCCTATGAGGGACGGAACACTGAAGCTTTCTTT. Translating gives CASSSYEGRNTEAFF. Full variable domain (remainder filled in from reference TRBV7-9 and TRBJ1-1): DTGVSQNPRHKITKRGQNVTFRCDPISEHNRLYWYRQTLGQGPEFLTYFQNEAQLEKSRLLSDRFSAERPKGSFSTLEIQRTEQGDSAMYLCASSSYEGRNTEAFFGQGTRLTVV.

The CDR3 region has the DNA TGCAGTGCTAGAGGGGTGTTGGGTTCCTACGAGCAGTACTTC. It yields the protein CSARGVLGSYEQYF. The chain links TRBV20-1 to TRBJ2-7; no firm D call. The CDR3 has 14 amino acids. The V end lost 1 base, the J end lost 1 base, and 11 bases lay between the germline ends. Germline V CDR1 and CDR2: DFQATT, SNEGSKA (reference sequence).

The V gene is TRBV7-9, the J gene TRBJ2-3; 10 positions agree with TRBD1. Germline values: CDR1 SEHNR, CDR2 FQNEAQ (reference sequence). The CDR3 is 15 residues long. The V and J ends lost 5 bases and 5 bases, in that order; junction bases with no gene match: 7. In DNA form, the CDR3 reads TGTGCCAGCAGCCACGACAGGGGGCAGCGAGATACGCAGTATTTT. Amino acid sequence: CASSHDRGQRDTQYF.

The chain has TRBV27 and TRBJ2-7; perhaps TRBD2 as D (6 bases). CDR1 is MNHEY and CDR2 is SMNVEV in the germline V gene (reference sequence). The ends were cut back, 7 bases at V and 3 bases at J, with 19 bases in the middle. CDR3 length: 15 amino acids. CDR3 coding DNA: TGTGCCAGCACCCCTATTCGGGGGAAATTCTACGAGCAGTACTTC. Translating it yields CASTPIRGKFYEQYF.

This clonotype was observed a handful of times. The chain recombines TRBV20-1 with TRBJ2-3; 10 nucleotides match TRBD2. V shed 0 bases, J shed 6 bases, and the junction held 15 bases outside the gene matches. The CDR3 is 18 residues long. CDR1 is DFQATT, CDR2 SNEGSKA, per germline (reference sequence). CDR3 region: CSARDRPRTSGGGDTQYF. CDR3 bases: TGCAGTGCTAGAGATCGCCCCCGGACTAGCGGAGGGGGGGATACGCAGTATTTT.

The V gene is TRBV7-2, the J gene TRBJ1-1; D gene ambiguous. The V and J ends lost 8 bases and 1 base respectively, with 11 bases between them. Germline V gives CDR1 SGHTA, CDR2 FQGNSA. The CDR3 contains 13 residues. The CDR3 DNA is TGTGCCAGCGGCCGACAAGCGAACACTGAAGCTTTCTTT. This translates into CASGRQANTEAFF. Drawing the rest from reference TRBV7-2 and TRBJ1-1, the complete variable domain is GAGVSQSPSNKVTEKGKDVELRCDPISGHTALYWYRQSLGQGLEFLIYFQGNSAPDKSGLPSDRFSAERTGGSVSTLTIQRTQQEDSAVYLCASGRQANTEAFFGQGTRLTVV.

This chain links TRBV7-2 with TRBJ2-7; tentative D call: TRBD2 (6 bases). The ends were cut back, 0 bases at V and 0 bases at J, with 15 bases in the middle. CDR1 and CDR2 (germline): SGHTA, FQGNSA. The length of the CDR3 is 17 residues. DNA of the CDR3: TGTGCCAGCAGCTTAGCGCCGGGCGCCGGGGGCTCCTACGAGCAGTACTTC. Its translation: CASSLAPGAGGSYEQYF. Drawing the rest from reference TRBV7-2 and TRBJ2-7, the complete variable domain is GAGVSQSPSNKVTEKGKDVELRCDPISGHTALYWYRQSLGQGLEFLIYFQGNSAPDKSGLPSDRFSAERTGGSVSTLTIQRTQQEDSAVYLCASSLAPGAGGSYEQYFGPGTRLTVT.